This TCR beta chain was sequenced during a study of T cell changes during pregnancy in multiple sclerosis. After removal of 2 bases from V and 11 bases from J, the junction contained 9 bases not matched to a gene. Per the germline V gene, CDR1 is SGHVS and CDR2 is FQNEAQ. The CDR3 loop spans 14 amino acids. This table comes from immunoSEQ multiplex PCR, and its TCRdb copy is limited to in-frame clones, with some not included. The data contain more than 45,000 clones, over 80% of them singletons. This rearrangement joins TRBV7-8 to TRBJ1-1; 9 bases agree with TRBD1. Sequences were derived from CD4+ T cells from peripheral blood mononuclear cells, sampled in the second trimester of pregnancy. This clonotype was obtained from a female donor in good health, enrolled as a control in a pregnancy study. The CDR3 reads CASSLRTGVRLAFF. The CDR3 DNA follows: TGTGCCAGCAGCTTAAGGACAGGGGTGCGCCTTGCTTTCTTT.